This T cell receptor beta chain was observed in a study of early T cells in non-severe SARS-CoV-2 infection. As for the study in general: RNA in bulk from unsorted whole blood was sequenced, and chains were unpaired.

Individual cDNA molecules each received unique molecular identifiers attached to them. TCRdb called the 5' RACE reads again in MiXCR, with one record for every CDR3 protein. The profile shows about 98,000 distinct CDR3 sequences, around 14% of them singletons. Trimming cost V 5 bases and J 8 bases, with 15 bases left between them. The CDR3 sequence is 13 residues long. CDR1 is SGHTA and CDR2 is FQGNSA in the germline V gene. For this clonotype: What it recognizes is unknown.

General study results and limits: VDJdb-based annotation leaned toward anti-spike CD8 responses and missed private and CD4 specificities.

This chain uses TRBV7-2 with TRBJ1-2; D remains ambiguous. The TCR originated in an adult who was a healthcare worker with PCR-confirmed SARS-CoV-2 infection or an uninfected control (not recorded which). Sequenced input: whole blood. The CDR3 sequence: CASSTNLPVGYTF. The CDR3 bases are TGTGCCAGCAGCACCAATTTGCCGGTCGGCTACACCTTC.